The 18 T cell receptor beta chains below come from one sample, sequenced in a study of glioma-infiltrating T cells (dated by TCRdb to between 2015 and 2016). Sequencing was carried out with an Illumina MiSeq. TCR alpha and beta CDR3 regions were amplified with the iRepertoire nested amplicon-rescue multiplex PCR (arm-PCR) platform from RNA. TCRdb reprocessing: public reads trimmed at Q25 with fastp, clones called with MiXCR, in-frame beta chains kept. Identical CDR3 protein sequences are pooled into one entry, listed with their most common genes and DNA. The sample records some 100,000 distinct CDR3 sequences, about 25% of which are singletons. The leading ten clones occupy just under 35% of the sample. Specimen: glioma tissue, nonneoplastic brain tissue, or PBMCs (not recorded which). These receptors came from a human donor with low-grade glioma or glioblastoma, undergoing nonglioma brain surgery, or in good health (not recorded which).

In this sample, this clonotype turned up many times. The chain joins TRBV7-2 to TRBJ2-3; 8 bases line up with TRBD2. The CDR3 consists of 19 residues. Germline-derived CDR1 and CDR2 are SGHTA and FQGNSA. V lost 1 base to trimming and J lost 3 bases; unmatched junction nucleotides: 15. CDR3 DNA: TGTGCCAGCAGCTTAGGATTCGGTTATCGGAGCGGGAGTACAGATACGCAGTATTTT. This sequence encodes CASSLGFGYRSGSTDTQYF.

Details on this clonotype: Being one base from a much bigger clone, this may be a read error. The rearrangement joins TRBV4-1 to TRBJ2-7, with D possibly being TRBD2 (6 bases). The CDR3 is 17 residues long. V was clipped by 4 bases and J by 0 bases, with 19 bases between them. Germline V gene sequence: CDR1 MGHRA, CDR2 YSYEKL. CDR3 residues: CASSLSGLEGISYEQYF. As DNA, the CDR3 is TGCGCCAGCAGCCTCTCGGGACTGGAGGGGATCTCCTACGAGCAGTACTTC.

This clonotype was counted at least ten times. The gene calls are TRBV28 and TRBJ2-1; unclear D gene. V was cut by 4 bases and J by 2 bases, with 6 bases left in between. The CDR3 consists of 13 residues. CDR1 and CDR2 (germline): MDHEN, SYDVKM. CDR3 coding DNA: TGTGCCAGCAGTTCCGCACCCTACAATGAGCAGTTCTTC. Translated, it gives CASSSAPYNEQFF.

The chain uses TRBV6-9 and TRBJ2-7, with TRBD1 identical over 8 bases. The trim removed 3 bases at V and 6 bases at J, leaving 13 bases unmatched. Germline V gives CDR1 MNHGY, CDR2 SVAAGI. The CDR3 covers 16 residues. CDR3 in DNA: TGTGCCAGCAGTTACTCCAACCAGGGGGCCCTTATCGAGCAGTACTTC. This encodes CASSYSNQGALIEQYF.

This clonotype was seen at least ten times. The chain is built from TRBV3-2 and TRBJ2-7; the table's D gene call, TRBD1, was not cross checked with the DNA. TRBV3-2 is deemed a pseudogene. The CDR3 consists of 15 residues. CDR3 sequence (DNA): TGTGCCAGCAGCCGGAACAGGGTATCCTCCTACGAGCAGTACTTC. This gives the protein CASSRNRVSSYEQYF.

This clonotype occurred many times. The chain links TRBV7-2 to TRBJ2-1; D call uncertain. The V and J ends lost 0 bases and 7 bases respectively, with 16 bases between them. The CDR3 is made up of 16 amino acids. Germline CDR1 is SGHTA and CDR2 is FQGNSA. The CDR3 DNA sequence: TGTGCCAGCAGCTTAGCGCCCCAAAATATTAGGAATGAGCAGTTCTTC. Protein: CASSLAPQNIRNEQFF.

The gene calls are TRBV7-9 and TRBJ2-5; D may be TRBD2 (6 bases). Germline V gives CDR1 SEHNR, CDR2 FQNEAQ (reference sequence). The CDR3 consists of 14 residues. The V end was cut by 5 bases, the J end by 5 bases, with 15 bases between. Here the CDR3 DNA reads TGTGCCAGCAGCGACGGGAGAGCACGGGAGACCCAGTACTTC. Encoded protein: CASSDGRARETQYF.

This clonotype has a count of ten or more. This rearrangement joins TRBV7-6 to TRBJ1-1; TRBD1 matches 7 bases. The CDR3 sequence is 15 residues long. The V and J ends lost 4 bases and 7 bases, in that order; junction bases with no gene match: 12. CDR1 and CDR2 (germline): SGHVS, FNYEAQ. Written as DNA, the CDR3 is TGTGCCAGCAGCTGGCTTCGGGAAGGGGGCGGTGAAGCTTTCTTT. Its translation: CASSWLREGGGEAFF.

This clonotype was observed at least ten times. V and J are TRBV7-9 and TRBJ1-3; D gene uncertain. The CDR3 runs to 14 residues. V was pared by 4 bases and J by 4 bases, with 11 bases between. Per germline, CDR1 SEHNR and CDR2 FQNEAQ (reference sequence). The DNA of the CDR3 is TGTGCCAGCAGCTCCAGCGGTTACGGAAACACCATATATTTT. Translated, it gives CASSSSGYGNTIYF. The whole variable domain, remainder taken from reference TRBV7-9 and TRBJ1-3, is DTGVSQNPRHKITKRGQNVTFRCDPISEHNRLYWYRQTLGQGPEFLTYFQNEAQLEKSRLLSDRFSAERPKGSFSTLEIQRTEQGDSAMYLCASSSSGYGNTIYFGEGSWLTVV.

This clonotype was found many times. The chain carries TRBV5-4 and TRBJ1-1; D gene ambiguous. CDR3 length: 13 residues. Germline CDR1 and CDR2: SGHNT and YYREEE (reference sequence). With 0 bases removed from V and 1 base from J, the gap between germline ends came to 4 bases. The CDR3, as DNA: TGTGCCAGCAGCTTGGATTGGAACACTGAAGCTTTCTTT. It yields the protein CASSLDWNTEAFF. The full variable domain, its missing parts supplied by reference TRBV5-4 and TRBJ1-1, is ETGVTQSPTHLIKTRGQQVTLRCSSQSGHNTVSWYQQALGQGPQFIFQYYREEENGRGNFPPRFSGLQFPNYSSELNVNALELDDSALYLCASSLDWNTEAFFGQGTRLTVV.

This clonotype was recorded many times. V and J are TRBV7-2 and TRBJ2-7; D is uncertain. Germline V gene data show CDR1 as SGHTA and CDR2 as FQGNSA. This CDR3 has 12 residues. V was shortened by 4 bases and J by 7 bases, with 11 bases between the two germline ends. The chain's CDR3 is CASSSSKGEQYF. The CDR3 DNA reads TGTGCCAGCAGCTCATCTAAGGGAGAGCAGTACTTC. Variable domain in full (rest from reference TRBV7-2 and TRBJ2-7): GAGVSQSPSNKVTEKGKDVELRCDPISGHTALYWYRQSLGQGLEFLIYFQGNSAPDKSGLPSDRFSAERTGGSVSTLTIQRTQQEDSAVYLCASSSSKGEQYFGPGTRLTVT.

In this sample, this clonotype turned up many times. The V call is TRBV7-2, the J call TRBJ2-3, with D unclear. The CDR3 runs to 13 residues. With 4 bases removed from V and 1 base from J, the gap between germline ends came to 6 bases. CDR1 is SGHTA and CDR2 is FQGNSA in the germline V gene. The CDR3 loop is CASSSPRTDTQYF. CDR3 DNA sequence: TGTGCCAGCAGCTCCCCACGCACAGATACGCAGTATTTT.

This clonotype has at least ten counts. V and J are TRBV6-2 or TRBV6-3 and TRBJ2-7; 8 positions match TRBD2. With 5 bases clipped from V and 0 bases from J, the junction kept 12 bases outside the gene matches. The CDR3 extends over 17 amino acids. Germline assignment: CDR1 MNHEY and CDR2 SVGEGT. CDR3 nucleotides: TGTGCCAGCAGTCACTACACCACTAGCGGCAGCTCCTACGAGCAGTACTTC. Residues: CASSHYTTSGSSYEQYF.

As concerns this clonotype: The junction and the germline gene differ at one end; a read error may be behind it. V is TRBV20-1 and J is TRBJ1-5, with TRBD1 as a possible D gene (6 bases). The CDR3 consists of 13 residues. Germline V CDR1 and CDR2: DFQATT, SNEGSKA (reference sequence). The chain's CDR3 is CSAEGGDNQPQNF. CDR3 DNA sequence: TGCAGTGCTGAGGGGGGGGACAATCAGCCCCAGAATTTT.

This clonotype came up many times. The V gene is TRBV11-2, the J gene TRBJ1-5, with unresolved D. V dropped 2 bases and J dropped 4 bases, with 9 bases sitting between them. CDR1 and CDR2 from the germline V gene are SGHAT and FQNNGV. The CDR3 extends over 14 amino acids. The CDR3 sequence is CASSLSGANQPQHF. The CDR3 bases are TGTGCCAGCAGCTTATCAGGCGCTAATCAGCCCCAGCATTTT.

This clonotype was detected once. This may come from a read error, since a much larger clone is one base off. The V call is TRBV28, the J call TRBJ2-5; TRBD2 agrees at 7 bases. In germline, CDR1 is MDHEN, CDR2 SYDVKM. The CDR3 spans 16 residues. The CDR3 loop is CASSTRDYLYQETQHF. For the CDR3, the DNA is TGTGCCAGCAGTACCCGGGACTACCTCTACCAAGAGACCCAGCACTTC.

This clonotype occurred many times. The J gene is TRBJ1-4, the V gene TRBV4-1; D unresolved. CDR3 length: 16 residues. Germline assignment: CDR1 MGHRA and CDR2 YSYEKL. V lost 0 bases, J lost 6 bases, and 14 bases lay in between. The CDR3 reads CASSQEIATWDEKLFF. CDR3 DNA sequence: TGCGCCAGCAGCCAAGAGATCGCGACGTGGGATGAAAAACTGTTTTTT.

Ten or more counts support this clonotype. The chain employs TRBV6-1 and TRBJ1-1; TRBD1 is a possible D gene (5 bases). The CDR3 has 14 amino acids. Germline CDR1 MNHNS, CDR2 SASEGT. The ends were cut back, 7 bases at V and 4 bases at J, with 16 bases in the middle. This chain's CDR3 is CASKRRDAGTEAFF. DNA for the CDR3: TGTGCCAGCAAGCGCAGGGATGCTGGCACTGAAGCTTTCTTT.